The T cell receptor (beta chain) described here comes from a study of blood T cell repertoires in COVID-19. Libraries were prepared by immunoSEQ multiplex PCR; TCRdb keeps only in-frame clonotypes and omits some of them. The sample includes about 88,000 clones, about 70% of them seen just once. Germline V gene data show CDR1 as MNHEY and CDR2 as SMNVEV (reference sequence). V shed 3 bases, J shed 5 bases, and the junction held 8 bases outside the gene matches. CDR3 length equals 16 residues. The sequencing input was peripheral blood. The rearrangement links TRBV27 to TRBJ2-2, with 8 bases matching TRBD1. The sequence derives from a woman aged 55 to 70 in a cohort sampled during active or convalescent COVID-19. In DNA form, the CDR3 reads TGTGCCAGCAGTTTCCAGGGGGCTAGAGTGACCGGGGAGCTGTTTTTT. Translating gives CASSFQGARVTGELFF.